These 11 T cell receptor beta chains were sequenced from one sample in a study of Graves' ophthalmopathy and Graves' hyperthyroidism. RNA transcripts provided the template for amplifying TCR beta CDR3 regions. HTBI primers primed a first-round RT-PCR, and a second-round multiplex PCR followed. A single record per CDR3 protein comes from TCRdb applying MiXCR to the multiplex PCR reads. The sample lists 660,000 or so distinct CDR3 sequences, roughly 41% occurring once. The sequenced sample was peripheral blood. The receptor set was obtained from an adult man with Graves' ophthalmopathy.

As to this clonotype: One junction end disagrees with the germline gene, perhaps due to a read error. The chain is built from TRBV5-1 and TRBJ1-6, with 9 bases that match TRBD1. There are 14 residues in the CDR3. Looked up from germline, CDR1 is SGHRS and CDR2 is YFSETQ. The CDR3 bases are TGTGCCTGGGGAGTTACAGGGGGCAATTCACCCCTCCACTTT. This sequence encodes CAWGVTGGNSPLHF.

Concerning this clonotype: The conserved phenylalanine or tryptophan normally closing the CDR3 is absent here, so this likely arose from a read error. The chain couples TRBV10-2 to TRBJ2-7, with TRBD1 identical over 11 bases. The CDR3 runs to 14 residues. With 7 bases clipped from V and 2 bases from J, the junction kept 4 bases outside the gene matches. Germline loops: CDR1 WSHSY, CDR2 SAAADI. CDR3 nucleotides: TGCGCCAGCATGCCGGGACAGGGGGCCTACGAGCAGTACCTC. Amino acid sequence: CASMPGQGAYEQYL.

Notes on this clonotype: A read error is possible here, since a much larger clone lies one base away. The chain carries TRBV20-1 and TRBJ1-1, with D maybe TRBD1 (5 bases). The CDR3 loop spans 11 amino acids. Per the germline V gene, CDR1 is DFQATT and CDR2 is SNEGSKA (reference sequence). As DNA, the CDR3 is TGCAGGATCGACAGAAACACTGAAGCTTTCTTT. Its protein is CRIDRNTEAFF.

This clonotype was detected a few times. The J gene is TRBJ1-5, the V gene TRBV5-1; D gene uncertain. Trimming stripped 0 bases from V and 6 bases from J, with 16 bases between. Germline assignment: CDR1 SGHRS and CDR2 YFSETQ. This CDR3 spans 16 amino acids. The chain's CDR3 is CASSLGVGGVIQPQHF. In nucleotides, the CDR3 is TGCGCCAGCAGCTTGGGAGTAGGTGGGGTAATTCAGCCCCAGCATTTT.

This clonotype was seen a few times. This chain uses TRBV2 with TRBJ1-4, with 8 bases aligning to TRBD1. The CDR3 has 18 residues. Germline CDR1 SNHLY, CDR2 FYNNEI. Trimming removed 6 bases from V and 0 bases from J; junction bases left unmatched: 12. CDR3 protein: CASSSPRGQKTTNEKLFF. The CDR3 region has the DNA TGTGCCAGCAGCTCCCCCAGGGGGCAGAAAACAACTAATGAAAAACTGTTTTTT.

The CDR3, as DNA: TGTGCCTGGAGTGTACCTGGCACTGAAGCTTTCTTT. Residues: CAWSVPGTEAFF. The V call is TRBV30, the J call TRBJ1-1; no definite D call. The CDR3 loop spans 12 amino acids. Germline V CDR1 and CDR2: GTSNPN, SVGIG (reference sequence). Trimming shortened V by 0 bases and J by 4 bases, and 6 bases separated the two germline ends. Together with reference TRBV30 and TRBJ1-1, the CDR3 gives the full variable domain: SQTIHQWPATLVQPVGSPLSLECTVEGTSNPNLYWYRQAAGRGLQLLFYSVGIGQISSEVPQNLSASRPQDRQFILSSKKLLLSDSGFYLCAWSVPGTEAFFGQGTRLTVV.

The V call is TRBV7-8, the J call TRBJ2-5; 9 bases line up with TRBD2. V lost 5 bases, J lost 4 bases, and 8 bases stayed unmatched. The CDR3 spans 15 residues. The germline V gene has CDR1 SGHVS and CDR2 FQNEAQ. The CDR3 sequence is CASSVAGTSPETQYF. The DNA of the CDR3 is TGTGCCAGCAGCGTTGCCGGGACTAGCCCAGAGACCCAGTACTTC.

This clonotype came up many times. The J gene is TRBJ1-1, the V gene TRBV10-3; the D is unclear. The CDR3 is made up of 14 amino acids. The V end lost 7 bases, the J end lost 1 base, and 13 bases lay between the germline ends. Germline CDR1 ENHRY, CDR2 SYGVKD. The CDR3: CAITPGLTNTEAFF. CDR3 sequence (DNA): TGTGCCATCACCCCCGGACTAACGAACACTGAAGCTTTCTTT.

This clonotype was seen only a few times. The V gene is TRBV20-1, the J gene TRBJ2-7, with 13 nucleotides matching TRBD2. Germline loops: CDR1 DFQATT, CDR2 SNEGSKA (reference sequence). V shed 1 base and J 3 bases; nucleotides not matched to a gene: 6. The CDR3 length is 16 residues. CDR3 region: CSARGGLAGRYYEQYF. The CDR3, as DNA: TGCAGTGCTAGAGGGGGACTAGCGGGAAGATACTACGAGCAGTACTTC.

J is TRBJ2-7 and V is TRBV25-1; 7 positions match TRBD1. Germline V lookup: CDR1 MGHDK, CDR2 SYGVNS. This CDR3 region has 11 residues. The trim removed 11 bases at V and 7 bases at J, leaving 8 bases unmatched. The CDR3 DNA reads as TGTGCCTACAGGGGAACAGGGGAGCAGTACTTC. This translates into CAYRGTGEQYF.

This clonotype was detected many times. CDR3 sequence (DNA): TGTGCCAGCAGTGAATTACAGGGTGCGAATGGCTACACCTTC. Translated: CASSELQGANGYTF. The chain carries TRBV25-1 and TRBJ1-2, with a tentative D call TRBD1 (6 bases). Trimming pared 1 base from V and 6 bases from J, leaving 12 bases between. The CDR3 is 14 residues long. Germline V lookup: CDR1 MGHDK, CDR2 SYGVNS.